This is a list of T cell receptor beta chains from one sample in a study of blood T cell repertoires in COVID-19. The assay was immunoSEQ multiplex PCR, and TCRdb's table has in-frame clones only and misses some. The sample shows 100,000 to 120,000 clones, around nine tenths of them seen only once. Sample: peripheral blood. These receptors originate from a woman in her 70s who had recovered from COVID-19. Both conserved end residues are trimmed from each CDR3. Not every row has a clone size; where given, it reads once, few, many or a size class.

v_gene	j_gene	abundance	CDR3aa
TRBV7-2	TRBJ2-5	NA	ASSSRPSGSGETQY
TRBV18	TRBJ1-1	once	ASSLATEVHAF
TRBV5-1	TRBJ2-7	NA	ASKGLAGGLYEQY
TRBV5-1	TRBJ1-4	NA	ASSLGQGNEKLF
TRBV10-3	TRBJ2-3	NA	AISESIQQASGTDTQY
TRBV19	TRBJ2-3	NA	ASSIEGAESRIPTDTQY
TRBV28	TRBJ1-3	NA	ASSSTGLGNTIY
TRBV30	TRBJ2-3	NA	AWTGVSQDTQY
TRBV18	TRBJ1-1	NA	ASSPVAGGTMNTEAF
TRBV15	TRBJ2-2	NA	ATSRGGRRHTGELF
TRBV25-1	TRBJ1-1	NA	ASSRVNTEAF
TRBV29-1	TRBJ2-7	NA	SVVRTGGDEQY
TRBV7-9	TRBJ2-7	NA	ASSPPGLAGDSYEQY
TRBV11-2	TRBJ1-3	NA	ASSNTGSGNTIY
TRBV7-2	TRBJ1-5	NA	ASSSGWGEANQPQH
TRBV7-9	TRBJ2-1	NA	ASSPGLVTPNEQF
TRBV28	TRBJ2-4	NA	ASSPTFSGQGVVAKNIQY
TRBV2	TRBJ2-2	NA	ASSATGVTGELF
TRBV9	TRBJ1-4	NA	ASSVTGLGDEKLF
TRBV5-1	TRBJ2-2	NA	ASSLVLAENTGELF
TRBV28	TRBJ1-2	few	ASSSRGGRYGYT
TRBV3-1/TRBV3-2	TRBJ2-2	NA	ASSQALAGTGELF
TRBV5-1	TRBJ1-2	few	ASSLVAGSTFGYT
TRBV5-1	TRBJ2-7	once	ASSHGDRGGYEQY
TRBV7-9	TRBJ2-5	NA	ASSLAGGAETQY
TRBV5-8	TRBJ2-3	NA	ASSLKGADTQY
TRBV5-5	TRBJ2-6	NA	ASSLLSGSRSGANVLT
TRBV2	TRBJ2-7	NA	ASRTWGISSEQY
TRBV29-1	TRBJ2-3	NA	SVRRWATDTQY
TRBV9	TRBJ1-6	NA	ASSGGQFNSPLH
TRBV30	TRBJ1-1	once	AFRGFEGTEAF
TRBV3-1/TRBV3-2	TRBJ2-7	NA	ASSDGGGHEQY